Each of the 18 T cell receptor beta chains below was sequenced from the same sample in a study of regulatory T cells. The primer mix had 52 TRBV and 13 TRBJ primers. Data came from immunoSEQ multiplex PCR; TCRdb stores just in-frame clones and leaves some out. Among 9,000 to 10,000 clones listed, nearly 85% were seen once. Sequences were obtained from CD8+ T cells sorted from blood. These receptors were collected from a person under 30 with CD3G deficiency.

J is TRBJ2-7 and V is TRBV28; 7 nucleotides line up with TRBD1. The CDR3 spans 16 residues. CDR1 is MDHEN, CDR2 SYDVKM, per germline. Unmatched junction bases numbered 16, after V lost 6 bases and J lost 5 bases. The CDR3 nucleotides are TGTGCCAGCAGCTCCGACGAGACAGGGTTGTGGGACGAGCAGTACTTC. Its protein is CASSSDETGLWDEQYF.

The genes are TRBV7-9 and TRBJ2-2; the D is unclear. CDR1 is SEHNR and CDR2 is FQNEAQ in the germline V gene (reference sequence). With 4 bases removed from V and 3 bases from J, the gap between germline ends came to 3 bases. The CDR3 covers 12 residues. CDR3 in amino acids: CASSSDTGELFF. CDR3 bases: TGTGCCAGCAGCTCAGACACCGGGGAGCTGTTTTTT. Supplemented by reference TRBV7-9 and TRBJ2-2, the full variable domain reads DTGVSQNPRHKITKRGQNVTFRCDPISEHNRLYWYRQTLGQGPEFLTYFQNEAQLEKSRLLSDRFSAERPKGSFSTLEIQRTEQGDSAMYLCASSSDTGELFFGEGSRLTVL.

V usage is TRBV11-2 and J usage is TRBJ2-2; 8 bases fit TRBD2. Per germline, CDR1 SGHAT and CDR2 FQNNGV. The length of the CDR3 is 13 residues. The V and J ends lost 7 bases and 6 bases, in that order; junction bases with no gene match: 4. Here the CDR3 reads CASTGLASGELFF. The CDR3 DNA is TGTGCCAGCACAGGACTAGCCTCCGGGGAGCTGTTTTTT.

In its sample, this clone was seen once. The genes are TRBV27 and TRBJ2-7; 7 bases are shared with TRBD1. CDR3 length: 14 amino acids. Germline V gene lookup returns CDR1 MNHEY and CDR2 SMNVEV (reference sequence). Trimming at V came to 5 bases and at J to 5 bases, leaving 9 bases not matched to a gene. The CDR3 loop is CASSPTGSFHEQYF. In DNA, the CDR3 is TGTGCCAGCAGTCCGACAGGGAGTTTCCACGAGCAGTACTTC.

This chain joins TRBV6-1 and TRBJ2-7; 7 nucleotides match TRBD2. J was trimmed by 4 bases and V by 0 bases; bases with no gene match: 9. This CDR3 is 16 amino acids long. Germline V gene sequence: CDR1 MNHNS, CDR2 SASEGT. The CDR3: CASSEARTPGGYEQYF. For the CDR3, the DNA is TGTGCCAGCAGTGAAGCGAGGACCCCCGGGGGGTACGAGCAGTACTTC.

This chain connects TRBV6-1 to TRBJ2-7, with a weak D call TRBD1 (6 bases). V was shortened by 6 bases and J by 3 bases, with 12 bases between the two germline ends. This CDR3 has 13 amino acids. Germline values: CDR1 MNHNS, CDR2 SASEGT. The CDR3 loop reads CASSPRTVYEQYF. CDR3 DNA: TGTGCCAGCAGCCCCCGGACAGTCTACGAGCAGTACTTC.

This clone appeared once. The chain joins TRBV19 to TRBJ2-1; 9 bases map to TRBD1. The CDR3 extends over 15 amino acids. Germline assignment: CDR1 LNHDA and CDR2 SQIVND (reference sequence). J lost 7 bases, V lost 3 bases, and 7 bases had no gene match. CDR3: CASSIGTGMGNEQFF. The CDR3 coding sequence is TGTGCCAGTAGTATTGGGACAGGGATGGGAAATGAGCAGTTCTTC.

The chain uses TRBV11-2 and TRBJ2-2; the match to TRBD2 covers 8 bases. In germline, CDR1 is SGHAT, CDR2 FQNNGV. CDR3 length: 16 residues. V trimming: 1 base; J trimming: 5 bases; junction bases outside the gene matches: 6. CDR3 coding DNA: TGTGCCAGCAGCTTAGGTACTAGCGGACAGACCGGGGAGCTGTTTTTT. Translated, it gives CASSLGTSGQTGELFF.

This clone appeared a single time. The chain recombines TRBV28 with TRBJ2-1, with D possibly being TRBD1 (6 bases). Trimming removed 5 bases at V and 3 bases at J, with 11 bases between. This CDR3 is built from 14 residues. Looked up from germline, CDR1 is MDHEN and CDR2 is SYDVKM. For the CDR3, the DNA is TGTGCCAGCAGTATAGGGGGATTCTACAATGAGCAGTTCTTC. It encodes CASSIGGFYNEQFF.

The table lists this clone with a count of one. J is TRBJ2-7 and V is TRBV6-1; 12 nucleotides match TRBD2. CDR1 and CDR2 from the germline V gene are MNHNS and SASEGT. This CDR3 is 16 amino acids long. The V gene end was trimmed by 4 bases and the J gene end by 0 bases; junction bases not matched to a gene: 4. This chain's CDR3 is CASSAPLAGGSYEQYF. The CDR3 DNA reads as TGTGCCAGCAGTGCCCCACTAGCGGGAGGCTCCTACGAGCAGTACTTC.

The V call is TRBV6-1, the J call TRBJ2-1; 7 bases fit TRBD1. V shed 0 bases, J shed 4 bases, and the junction held 6 bases outside the gene matches. Germline CDR1 and CDR2: MNHNS and SASEGT. There are 16 residues in the CDR3. CDR3 nucleotide sequence: TGTGCCAGCAGTGAAGCCAGGGGGTTTAAGTACAATGAGCAGTTCTTC. Translated: CASSEARGFKYNEQFF.

This chain uses TRBV6-6 with TRBJ1-1; D is uncertain. The CDR3 sequence is 13 residues long. Germline V gene lookup returns CDR1 MNHNY and CDR2 SVGAGI (reference sequence). Trimming pared 6 bases from V and 4 bases from J, leaving 12 bases between. CDR3 coding DNA: TGTGCCAGCAGCCCCTTCCGGAGCACTGAAGCTTTCTTT. It is translated as CASSPFRSTEAFF.

The chain recombines TRBV6-1 with TRBJ2-7; a possible D gene is TRBD2 (6 bases). Trimming removed 7 bases at V and 1 base at J, with 11 bases between. The germline V gene has CDR1 MNHNS and CDR2 SASEGT. The CDR3 has 13 amino acids. For the CDR3, the DNA is TGTGCCAGCACCGCGGGGCCTTCCTACGAGCAGTACTTC. This sequence encodes CASTAGPSYEQYF.

This clone was seen more than once but under ten times. The V gene is TRBV28, the J gene TRBJ1-5; weak D call: TRBD1 (6 bases). The germline CDR1 and CDR2 sequences are MDHEN and SYDVKM. The CDR3 covers 16 residues. Trimming pared 3 bases from V and 1 base from J, leaving 13 bases between. Here the CDR3 DNA reads TGTGCCAGCAGTTTTGGGGGGCGCGTAAGCAATCAGCCCCAGCATTTT. It specifies CASSFGGRVSNQPQHF.

V is TRBV28 and J is TRBJ2-7; perhaps D is TRBD1 or TRBD2 (6 bases each). The germline V gene encodes CDR1 MDHEN and CDR2 SYDVKM. Trimming stripped 5 bases from V and 2 bases from J, with 22 bases between. The length of the CDR3 is 17 residues. The CDR3 sequence: CASSTGRSGKGAYEQYF. The DNA for the CDR3 is TGTGCCAGCAGTACCGGGCGTAGCGGCAAGGGGGCCTACGAGCAGTACTTC.

This chain connects TRBV20-1 to TRBJ2-3; D gene uncertain. CDR1 and CDR2 (germline): DFQATT, SNEGSKA (reference sequence). The V end was cut by 6 bases, the J end by 2 bases, with 6 bases between. The CDR3 is made up of 11 amino acids. CDR3 loop: CSARNTDTQYF. The CDR3 nucleotides read TGCAGTGCCAGGAACACAGATACGCAGTATTTT.

The chain couples TRBV6-1 to TRBJ1-2; 7 positions agree with TRBD1. The CDR3 consists of 15 residues. V lost 6 bases to trimming and J lost 6 bases; unmatched junction nucleotides: 13. Per the germline V gene, CDR1 is MNHNS and CDR2 is SASEGT. The CDR3 reads CASRALDRVRDGYTF. CDR3 sequence (DNA): TGTGCCAGCAGGGCTCTCGACAGGGTGAGGGATGGCTACACCTTC.

V is TRBV30 and J is TRBJ2-7, with D unresolved. In germline, CDR1 is GTSNPN, CDR2 SVGIG (reference sequence). V was pared by 7 bases and J by 1 base, with 11 bases between. CDR3 length: 12 amino acids. The CDR3 coding sequence is TGTGCCTACAAAGGTGATTCCTACGAGCAGTACTTC. It specifies CAYKGDSYEQYF.